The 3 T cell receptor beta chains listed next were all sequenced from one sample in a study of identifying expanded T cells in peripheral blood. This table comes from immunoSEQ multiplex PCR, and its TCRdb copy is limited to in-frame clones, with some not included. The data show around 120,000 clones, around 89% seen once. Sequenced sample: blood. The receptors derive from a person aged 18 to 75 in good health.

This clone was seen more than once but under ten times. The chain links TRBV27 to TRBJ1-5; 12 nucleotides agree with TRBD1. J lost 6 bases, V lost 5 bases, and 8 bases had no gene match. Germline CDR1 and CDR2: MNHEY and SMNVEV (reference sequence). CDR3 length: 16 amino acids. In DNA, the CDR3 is TGTGCCAGCAGTGGGGGGACAGGGGGCCGGGGTCAGCCCCAGCATTTT. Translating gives CASSGGTGGRGQPQHF.

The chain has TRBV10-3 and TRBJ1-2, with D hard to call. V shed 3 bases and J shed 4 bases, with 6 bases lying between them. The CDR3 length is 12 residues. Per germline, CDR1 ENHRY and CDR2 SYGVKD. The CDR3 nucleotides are TGTGCCATCAGTGACACCAGCTATGGCTACACCTTC. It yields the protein CAISDTSYGYTF.

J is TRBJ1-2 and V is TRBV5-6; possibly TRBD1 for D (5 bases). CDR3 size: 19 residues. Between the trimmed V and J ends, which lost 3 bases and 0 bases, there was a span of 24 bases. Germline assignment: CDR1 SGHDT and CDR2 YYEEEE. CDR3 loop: CASSSPITGVPSSNYGYTF. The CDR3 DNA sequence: TGTGCCAGCAGCTCCCCCATTACAGGCGTACCCTCCTCTAACTATGGCTACACCTTC.